The present TCR beta chain was sequenced within a study of blood T cell repertoires in COVID-19. Assay used: immunoSEQ multiplex PCR; TCRdb lists only in-frame clones, some missing. The table has some 250,000 clones, around nine tenths seen once. Trimming took 0 bases from V and 8 from J, leaving 20 bases between them. The CDR3 is 16 amino acids. Germline V gene lookup returns CDR1 SGHDT and CDR2 YYEEEE. The specimen sequenced was peripheral blood. The chain couples TRBV5-6 to TRBJ1-2, with D tentatively TRBD1 (5 bases). The sequence was obtained from a woman in her forties who had recovered from COVID-19. The CDR3 region is CASSLGTRVSVMGYTF. Here the CDR3 DNA reads TGTGCCAGCAGCTTGGGGACACGGGTTTCGGTTATGGGCTACACCTTC.